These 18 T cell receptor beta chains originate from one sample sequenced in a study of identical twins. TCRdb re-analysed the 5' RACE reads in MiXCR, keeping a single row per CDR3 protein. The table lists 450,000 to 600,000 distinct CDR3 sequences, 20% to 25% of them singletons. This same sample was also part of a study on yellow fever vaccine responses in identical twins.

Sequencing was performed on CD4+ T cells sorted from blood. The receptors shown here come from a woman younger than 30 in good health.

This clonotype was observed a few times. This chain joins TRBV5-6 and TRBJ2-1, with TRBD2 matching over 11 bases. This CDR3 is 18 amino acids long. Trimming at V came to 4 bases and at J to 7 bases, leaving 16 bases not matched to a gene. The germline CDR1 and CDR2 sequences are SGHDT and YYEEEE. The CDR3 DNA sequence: TGTGCCAGCAGCCGCCGCTCAACTAGCGGGAGTGATTTAAATGAGCAGTTCTTC. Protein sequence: CASSRRSTSGSDLNEQFF.

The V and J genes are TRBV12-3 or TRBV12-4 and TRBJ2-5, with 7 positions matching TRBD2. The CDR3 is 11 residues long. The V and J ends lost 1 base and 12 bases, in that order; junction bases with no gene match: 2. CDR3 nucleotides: TGTGCCAGCAGTTTAGGTGGGGGGGAGTACTTC. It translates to CASSLGGGEYF.

CDR3 sequence (DNA): TGTGCCAGCAGCGCACCCGAGGGAATCCAGTACTTC. Translation gives CASSAPEGIQYF. The chain recombines TRBV7-9 with TRBJ2-5, with TRBD2 as a possible D gene (5 bases). This CDR3 comprises 12 residues. The V end was cut by 5 bases, the J end by 10 bases, with 14 bases between. The germline V gene has CDR1 SEHNR and CDR2 FQNEAQ (reference sequence).

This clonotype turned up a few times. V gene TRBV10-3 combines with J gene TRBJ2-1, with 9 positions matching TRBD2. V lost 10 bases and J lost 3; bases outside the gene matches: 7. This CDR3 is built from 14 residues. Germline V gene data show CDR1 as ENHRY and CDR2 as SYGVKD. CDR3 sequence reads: CATRLADGYNEQFF. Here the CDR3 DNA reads TGTGCCACCCGACTAGCGGACGGCTACAATGAGCAGTTCTTC.

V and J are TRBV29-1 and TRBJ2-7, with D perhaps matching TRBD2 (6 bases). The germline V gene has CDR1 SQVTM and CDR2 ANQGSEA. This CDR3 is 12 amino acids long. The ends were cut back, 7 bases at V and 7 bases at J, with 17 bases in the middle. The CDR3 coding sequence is TGCAGCGCACGATTCGGGGGTTCGGAGCAGTACTTC. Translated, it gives CSARFGGSEQYF.

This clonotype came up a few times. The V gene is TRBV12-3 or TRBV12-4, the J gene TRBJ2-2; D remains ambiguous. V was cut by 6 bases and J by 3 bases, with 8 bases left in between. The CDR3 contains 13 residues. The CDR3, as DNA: TGTGCCAGCAGACCATTTCACACCGGGGAGCTGTTTTTT. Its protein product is CASRPFHTGELFF.

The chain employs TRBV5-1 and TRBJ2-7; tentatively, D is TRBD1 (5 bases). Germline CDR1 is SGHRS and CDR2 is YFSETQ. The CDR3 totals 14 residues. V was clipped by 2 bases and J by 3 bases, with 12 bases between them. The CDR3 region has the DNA TGCGCCAGCAGCTTTTCCCTAGGGGACTACGAGCAGTACTTC. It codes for CASSFSLGDYEQYF.

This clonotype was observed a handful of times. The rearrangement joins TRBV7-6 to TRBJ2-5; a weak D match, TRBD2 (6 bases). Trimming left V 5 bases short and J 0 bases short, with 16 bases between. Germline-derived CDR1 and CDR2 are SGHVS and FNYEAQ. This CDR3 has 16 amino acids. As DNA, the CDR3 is TGTGCCAGCAGCGTAGGACCGGGAGCGAACCAAGAGACCCAGTACTTC. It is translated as CASSVGPGANQETQYF.

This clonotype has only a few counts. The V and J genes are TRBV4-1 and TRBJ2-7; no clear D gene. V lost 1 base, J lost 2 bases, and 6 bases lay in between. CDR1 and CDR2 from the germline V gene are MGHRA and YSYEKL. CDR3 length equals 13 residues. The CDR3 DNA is TGCGCCAGCAGCCAAGTCTACCCCTACGAGCAGTACTTC. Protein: CASSQVYPYEQYF.

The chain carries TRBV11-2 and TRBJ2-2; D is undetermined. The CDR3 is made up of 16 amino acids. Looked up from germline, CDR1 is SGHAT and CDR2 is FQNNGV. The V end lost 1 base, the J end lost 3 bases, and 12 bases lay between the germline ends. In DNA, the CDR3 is TGTGCCAGCAGCTTAGCGGTCGTTGGGTACACCGGGGAGCTGTTTTTT. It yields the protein CASSLAVVGYTGELFF.

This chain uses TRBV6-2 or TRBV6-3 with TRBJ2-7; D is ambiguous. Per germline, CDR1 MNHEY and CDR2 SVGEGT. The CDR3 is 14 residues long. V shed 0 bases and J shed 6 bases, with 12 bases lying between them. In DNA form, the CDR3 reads TGTGCCAGCAGTTACTCGGCCCGGTTTGGCGAGCAGTACTTC. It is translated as CASSYSARFGEQYF.

CDR3 sequence (DNA): TGTGCCAGCAGTTCAGGACAGGGTCACACCGGGGAGCTGTTTTTT. Translated: CASSSGQGHTGELFF. The rearrangement joins TRBV6-5 to TRBJ2-2, with 8 bases that match TRBD1. V lost 4 bases, J lost 3 bases, and 4 bases stayed unmatched. This CDR3 is 15 amino acids long. Germline CDR1 MNHEY, CDR2 SVGAGI.

In nucleotides, the CDR3 is TGTGCCAGCACGGACGGGACAGTCTATGGCTACACCTTC. Its translation: CASTDGTVYGYTF. This rearrangement joins TRBV7-2 to TRBJ1-2, with 7 bases aligning to TRBD1. The V and J ends lost 7 bases and 4 bases, in that order; junction bases with no gene match: 6. Looked up from germline, CDR1 is SGHTA and CDR2 is FQGNSA. There are 13 residues in the CDR3.

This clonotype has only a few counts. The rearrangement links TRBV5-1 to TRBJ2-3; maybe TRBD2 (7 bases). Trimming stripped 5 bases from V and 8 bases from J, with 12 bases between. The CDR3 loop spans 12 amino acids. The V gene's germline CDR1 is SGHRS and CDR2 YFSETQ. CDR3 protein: CASRERGGTQYF. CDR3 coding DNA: TGCGCCAGCAGGGAGAGGGGGGGTACGCAGTATTTT.

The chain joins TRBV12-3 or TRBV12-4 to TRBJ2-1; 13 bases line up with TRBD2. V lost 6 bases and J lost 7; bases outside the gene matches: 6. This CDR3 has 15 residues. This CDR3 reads CASRRTSGSRNEQFF. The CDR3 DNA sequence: TGTGCCAGCAGGCGGACTAGCGGGAGTAGGAATGAGCAGTTCTTC.

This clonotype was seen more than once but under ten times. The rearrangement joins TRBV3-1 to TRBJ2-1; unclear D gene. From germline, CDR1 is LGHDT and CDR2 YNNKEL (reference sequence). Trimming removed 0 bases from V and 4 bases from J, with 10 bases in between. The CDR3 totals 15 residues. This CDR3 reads CASSQEGQRYNEQFF. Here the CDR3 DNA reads TGTGCCAGCAGCCAAGAAGGTCAGAGATACAATGAGCAGTTCTTC.

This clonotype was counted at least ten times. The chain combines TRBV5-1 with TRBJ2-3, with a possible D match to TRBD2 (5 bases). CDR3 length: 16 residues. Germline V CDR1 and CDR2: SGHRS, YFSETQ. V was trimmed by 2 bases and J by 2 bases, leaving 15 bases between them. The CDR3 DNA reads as TGCGCCAGCAGCTTACGGACTGAATTGGTCACAGATACGCAGTATTTT. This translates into CASSLRTELVTDTQYF.

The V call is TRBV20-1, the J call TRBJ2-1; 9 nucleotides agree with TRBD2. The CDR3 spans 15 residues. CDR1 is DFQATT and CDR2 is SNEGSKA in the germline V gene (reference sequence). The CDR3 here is CSSSPASGTYNEQFF. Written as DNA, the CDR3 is TGCAGCAGCAGCCCAGCTAGCGGGACCTACAATGAGCAGTTCTTC.